This T cell receptor (beta chain) was captured by sequencing in a study of shared clonotypes between healthy human individuals. Sorted-subset replicate PCR reactions were performed with around 210 ng DNA, corresponding to 25,000 to 35,000 T cell genomes. Repertoires were generated with immunoSEQ multiplex PCR, while TCRdb's copy carries only in-frame clones and drops some. The sample comprises about 1 million clones, approximately 70% of which are singletons, and roughly 1.5% rests with the top ten. The receptor was isolated from a young man in good health. The sequenced sample consisted of memory CD4+ T cells sorted from blood. Specified subset: CD45RA-negative fraction.

The CDR3 sequence: CASGRGFYTDTQYF. The CDR3, as DNA: TGCGCCAGCGGGAGGGGGTTCTACACAGATACGCAGTATTTT. This rearrangement joins TRBV5-1 to TRBJ2-3; TRBD2 might be the D (7 bases). Germline loops: CDR1 SGHRS, CDR2 YFSETQ. This CDR3 contains 14 residues. Trimming cost V 7 bases and J 2 bases, with 14 bases left between them.